The 30 T cell receptor beta chains in this list originate from one sample, sequenced in a study of T-cell memory formation after mild COVID-19. Each CDR3 protein is one row after TCRdb ran MiXCR on the 5' RACE reads. The sample lists 400,000 to 550,000 distinct CDR3 sequences; roughly 25% were seen once. Sequences were obtained from PBMCs or a T cell subset sorted from them (not recorded which). All receptors derive from an adult woman who had mild COVID-19 (a few samples of this study predate the infection). Cell type and time point are not known.

The chain carries TRBV3-2 and TRBJ2-1. TRBV3-2 counts as a pseudogene. The CDR3 is 15 amino acids. The CDR3 DNA sequence: TGTGCCAGCAGCCAAGATAAGGCCGAATACAATGAGCAGTTCTTC. The encoded protein is CASSQDKAEYNEQFF.

There are many counts of this clonotype. The V gene is TRBV7-9, the J gene TRBJ2-3; D is perhaps TRBD1 (5 bases). The CDR3 is made up of 12 amino acids. In germline, CDR1 is SEHNR, CDR2 FQNEAQ (reference sequence). V shed 8 bases and J shed 4 bases, with 10 bases lying between them. The CDR3 DNA follows: TGTGCCAGCCGAACAGGAGCAGATACGCAGTATTTT. The encoded protein is CASRTGADTQYF.

This clonotype was observed many times. The rearrangement links TRBV5-1 to TRBJ2-7, with 10 positions matching TRBD1. CDR1 SGHRS and CDR2 YFSETQ come from the germline V gene. The J segment lost 4 bases and the V segment lost 3 bases, leaving 4 bases of the junction unmatched. The CDR3 length is 14 residues. In nucleotides, the CDR3 is TGCGCCAGCAGCTCCAGACAGGGGGCGTACGAGCAGTACTTC. Protein sequence: CASSSRQGAYEQYF.

The DNA for the CDR3 is TGTGCCAGCAGCTTTTACCGGGACAGGATACCCCCCGTCGCCCAGAACACTGAAGCTTTCTTT. Amino acid sequence: CASSFYRDRIPPVAQNTEAFF. The chain joins TRBV7-9 to TRBJ1-1, with 8 positions matching TRBD1. The trim removed 3 bases at V and 1 base at J, leaving 22 bases unmatched. Germline lookup yields CDR1 SEHNR and CDR2 FQNEAQ (reference sequence). The CDR3 loop spans 21 amino acids. Together with reference TRBV7-9 and TRBJ1-1, the CDR3 gives the full variable domain: DTGVSQNPRHKITKRGQNVTFRCDPISEHNRLYWYRQTLGQGPEFLTYFQNEAQLEKSRLLSDRFSAERPKGSFSTLEIQRTEQGDSAMYLCASSFYRDRIPPVAQNTEAFFGQGTRLTVV.

This clonotype was recorded a few times. The CDR3 DNA follows: TGCGCCAGCAGTGAGGACTACAGGGACTTACAAGCTGAAGCTTTCTTT. Protein: CASSEDYRDLQAEAFF. V and J are TRBV10-1 and TRBJ1-1; tentative D call: TRBD1 (6 bases). The CDR3 is 16 amino acids. In germline, CDR1 is WNHNN, CDR2 SYGVQD (reference sequence). V shed 2 bases and J shed 6 bases, with 19 bases lying between them.

This clonotype was observed a few times. V is TRBV4-2 and J is TRBJ2-1; TRBD2 is a possible D gene (7 bases). The CDR3 covers 14 residues. Germline values: CDR1 LGHNA, CDR2 YNFKEQ. Trimming took off 4 bases at V and 13 bases at J, with 20 bases between the two ends. The DNA of the CDR3 is TGTGCCAGCAGCCCGGGAGGAGGGGGAGGGGAACAGTTCTTC. Translating gives CASSPGGGGGEQFF.

The rearrangement joins TRBV18 to TRBJ2-3, with 7 nucleotides matching TRBD1. Per germline, CDR1 KGHSH and CDR2 LQKENI. This CDR3 contains 15 residues. Trimming removed 1 base from V and 5 bases from J; junction bases left unmatched: 6. The CDR3 DNA reads as TGTGCCAGCTCACCACAGGGGGCAGGTGGAGATACGCAGTATTTT. Translation: CASSPQGAGGDTQYF.

The chain joins TRBV9 to TRBJ1-1, with D perhaps TRBD1 (5 bases). Trimming took 0 bases from V and 3 from J, leaving 12 bases between them. CDR3 length: 15 amino acids. CDR1 is SGDLS, CDR2 YYNGEE, per germline. The CDR3 is CASSVGGREDTEAFF. In DNA, the CDR3 is TGTGCCAGCAGCGTAGGTGGCAGGGAGGACACTGAAGCTTTCTTT.

This clonotype turned up a few times. The CDR3 reads CASSSHIRVLSYEQYF. CDR3 in DNA: TGTGCCAGCAGTTCACACATCAGGGTCCTATCCTACGAGCAGTACTTC. This chain connects TRBV28 to TRBJ2-7; a weak D match, TRBD1 (5 bases). The V and J ends lost 4 bases and 1 base respectively, with 17 bases between them. The CDR3 contains 16 residues. Germline values: CDR1 MDHEN, CDR2 SYDVKM.

This clonotype was observed a few times. The chain carries TRBV7-2 and TRBJ2-7; 12 nucleotides match TRBD2. From germline, CDR1 is SGHTA and CDR2 FQGNSA. J was trimmed by 2 bases and V by 5 bases; bases with no gene match: 7. This CDR3 contains 16 residues. The CDR3 loop reads CASSTGLAGIPYEQYF. CDR3 nucleotides: TGTGCCAGCAGCACAGGACTAGCGGGGATTCCCTACGAGCAGTACTTC.

The chain couples TRBV12-3 or TRBV12-4 to TRBJ1-2, with D unclear. CDR3 length: 14 residues. Between the trimmed V and J ends, which lost 6 bases and 2 bases, there was a span of 13 bases. The DNA of the CDR3 is TGTGCCAGCAGGTCAACAGAAAACAACTATGGCTACACCTTC. Protein product: CASRSTENNYGYTF.

This clonotype was found a few times. This chain joins TRBV5-8 and TRBJ2-2; D remains ambiguous. The CDR3 covers 12 residues. Germline CDR1 SGHTS, CDR2 YDEGEE. The V end was cut by 0 bases, the J end by 7 bases, with 4 bases between. CDR3 DNA: TGTGCCAGCAGCTTGGATGGCGGGGAGCTGTTTTTT. It codes for CASSLDGGELFF.

This clonotype was detected once. Given the absence of the conserved phenylalanine or tryptophan at the CDR3 end, a read error is likely. The V call is TRBV13, the J call TRBJ1-2; the match to TRBD1 covers 9 bases. This CDR3 region has 16 residues. Per the germline V gene, CDR1 is PRHDT and CDR2 is FYEKMQ (reference sequence). Losses at the gene ends were 4 bases for V and 4 bases for J; bases not matched to a gene: 10. The CDR3 DNA reads as TGTGCCAGCAGCTCCTGGGGGACAGGGCCAATCTATGGCTACACCTTA. Residues: CASSSWGTGPIYGYTL.

The gene calls are TRBV12-3 or TRBV12-4 and TRBJ2-7, with TRBD1 identical over 9 bases. Trimming cost V 7 bases and J 5 bases; bases outside gene matches: 9. This CDR3 contains 14 residues. CDR3 DNA sequence: TGTGCCAGCAACTCGGGACAGGGAGTCCACGAGCAGTACTTC. Its protein product is CASNSGQGVHEQYF.

This chain links TRBV19 with TRBJ1-1; 7 bases line up with TRBD1. The CDR3 is 16 residues long. Germline V CDR1 and CDR2: LNHDA, SQIVND (reference sequence). Trimming removed 9 bases from V and 0 bases from J; junction bases left unmatched: 13. The DNA for the CDR3 is TGTGCCAGCACATCCGACAGGGCCTTCATGAACACTGAAGCTTTCTTT. Its protein product is CASTSDRAFMNTEAFF.

The V call is TRBV10-3, the J call TRBJ2-1; TRBD2 matches at 7 bases. The germline V gene has CDR1 ENHRY and CDR2 SYGVKD. V lost 10 bases to trimming and J lost 6 bases; unmatched junction nucleotides: 9. The CDR3 contains 13 residues. The CDR3 region has the DNA TGTGCCACCGCCGGGCTAGCGGTCAATGAGCAGTTCTTC. Amino acids: CATAGLAVNEQFF.

The chain combines TRBV7-3 with TRBJ2-5, with TRBD2 matching 7 bases. This CDR3 is 15 amino acids long. Trimming at V came to 0 bases and at J to 5 bases, leaving 6 bases not matched to a gene. Germline-derived CDR1 and CDR2 are SGHTA and FQGTGA. CDR3 protein: CASSLTASGGETQYF. The CDR3 DNA sequence: TGTGCCAGCAGCTTAACTGCTAGCGGAGGGGAGACCCAGTACTTC.

Only a few counts were recorded for this clonotype. The chain has TRBV20-1 and TRBJ2-3; the D is unclear. Germline V gene lookup returns CDR1 DFQATT and CDR2 SNEGSKA (reference sequence). The CDR3 is 11 residues long. Trimming cost V 6 bases and J 6 bases, with 10 bases left between them. The chain's CDR3 is CSAESLDTQYF. CDR3 nucleotides: TGCAGTGCCGAAAGTCTCGATACGCAGTATTTT.

The chain recombines TRBV24-1 with TRBJ2-3; 9 bases match TRBD2. Losses at the gene ends were 5 bases for V and 4 bases for J; bases not matched to a gene: 6. This CDR3 is 15 amino acids long. Germline V gives CDR1 KGHDR, CDR2 SFDVKD. CDR3 sequence reads: CATSGLAGEADTQYF. CDR3 DNA: TGTGCCACCAGTGGATTAGCGGGAGAGGCAGATACGCAGTATTTT.

The chain joins TRBV7-2 to TRBJ2-7; D unclear. This CDR3 contains 15 residues. Trimming took 4 bases from V and 0 from J, leaving 13 bases between them. Germline V gives CDR1 SGHTA, CDR2 FQGNSA. Here the CDR3 reads CASSSSRRSSYEQYF. The CDR3 DNA sequence: TGTGCCAGCAGCTCTTCGAGAAGATCCTCCTACGAGCAGTACTTC.

This chain joins TRBV12-3 or TRBV12-4 and TRBJ2-1; unclear D gene. The CDR3 loop spans 15 amino acids. V lost 3 bases and J lost 6, with 15 bases in between. The CDR3: CASSFLGSFANEQFF. CDR3 in DNA: TGTGCCAGCAGTTTTCTAGGTTCCTTCGCCAATGAGCAGTTCTTC.

This clonotype appeared many times. V is TRBV30 and J is TRBJ2-3; 9 bases fit TRBD2. The CDR3 length is 14 residues. Trimming at V came to 2 bases and at J to 11 bases, leaving 11 bases not matched to a gene. Germline CDR1 reads GTSNPN; CDR2 reads SVGIG (reference sequence). CDR3 region: CAWSSGGPPLGQYF. CDR3 DNA: TGTGCCTGGAGTAGCGGGGGGCCTCCGTTAGGGCAGTATTTT.

The chain employs TRBV4-2 and TRBJ2-3; D may match TRBD1 or TRBD2 (5 bases each). Trimming pared 4 bases from V and 0 bases from J, leaving 14 bases between. CDR3 length: 16 residues. Germline V lookup: CDR1 LGHNA, CDR2 YNFKEQ. CDR3: CASSLRDLPSTDTQYF. The CDR3 coding sequence is TGTGCCAGCAGCCTACGGGACCTACCTAGCACAGATACGCAGTATTTT.

The rearrangement uses TRBV7-8 and TRBJ1-2; D gene unclear. CDR1 and CDR2 (germline): SGHVS, FQNEAQ. V was pared by 5 bases and J by 6 bases, with 7 bases between. The CDR3 loop spans 11 amino acids. The CDR3 DNA sequence: TGTGCCAGCAGCCCTATTAATGGCTACACCTTC. Translation gives CASSPINGYTF.

The chain is built from TRBV24-1 and TRBJ2-1; TRBD2 matches at 15 bases. The length of the CDR3 is 16 residues. Germline CDR1 and CDR2: KGHDR and SFDVKD. Trimming took 7 bases from V and 2 from J; bases not matched to a gene: 2. Here the CDR3 DNA reads TGTGCCACCAGCAGGACTAGCGGGAGGGCCTACAATGAGCAGTTCTTC. Its protein product is CATSRTSGRAYNEQFF.

CDR3 sequence (DNA): TGTGCCAGCAGCTTAAGGGATACCTCCTATAATTCACCCCTCCACTTT. It specifies CASSLRDTSYNSPLHF. The V and J genes are TRBV7-9 and TRBJ1-6; D gene uncertain. V was shortened by 2 bases and J by 0 bases, with 8 bases between the two germline ends. Germline assignment: CDR1 SEHNR and CDR2 FQNEAQ (reference sequence). The CDR3 spans 16 residues.

The chain joins TRBV9 to TRBJ2-2, with 7 bases that match TRBD2. J lost 4 bases, V lost 0 bases, and 3 bases had no gene match. Germline V CDR1 and CDR2: SGDLS, YYNGEE. The CDR3 has 15 residues. The CDR3: CASSVGGGSTGELFF. The CDR3 DNA reads as TGTGCCAGCAGCGTAGGGGGGGGAAGCACCGGGGAGCTGTTTTTT.

The J gene is TRBJ2-3, the V gene TRBV6-5; 13 bases align to TRBD2. Germline CDR1 MNHEY, CDR2 SVGAGI. The CDR3 covers 15 residues. V dropped 6 bases and J dropped 6; count of bases not matched to a gene: 6. CDR3 sequence (DNA): TGTGCCAGCAGACTTACTAGCGGGAGGGCCGATACGCAGTATTTT. Translation: CASRLTSGRADTQYF.

V usage is TRBV30 and J usage is TRBJ2-2; D perhaps matches TRBD1 (8 bases). Trimming removed 3 bases from V and 5 bases from J, with 16 bases in between. CDR1 is GTSNPN and CDR2 is SVGIG in the germline V gene (reference sequence). The CDR3 has 15 amino acids. CDR3 protein: CAWRRTGGETGELFF. The CDR3 region has the DNA TGTGCCTGGAGGAGAACAGGGGGGGAGACCGGGGAGCTGTTTTTT.

This clonotype was recorded at least ten times. The chain is built from TRBV7-6 and TRBJ2-5, with TRBD1 matching over 7 bases. The CDR3 has 15 amino acids. Germline V lookup: CDR1 SGHVS, CDR2 FNYEAQ. Trimming cost V 5 bases and J 4 bases; bases outside gene matches: 10. The CDR3 region is CASSPPTGLGETQYF. CDR3 DNA: TGTGCCAGCAGCCCTCCGACAGGGTTGGGAGAGACCCAGTACTTC.